The clone carrying this T cell receptor (beta chain) was observed a handful of times. The missing CDR3 end, 3 residues past where the read stops, is filled in from the germline J gene. The data were obtained in a study of T cell clonality in common variable immunodeficiency. TCRdb keeps only in-frame clones here, not all; method: immunoSEQ multiplex PCR. Observed in the sample are 25,000 to 35,000 clones, none of them singletons. The CDR3 is made up of 16 amino acids. The germline V gene encodes CDR1 KGHSH and CDR2 LQKENI. The chain carries TRBV18 and TRBJ2-4; 9 bases are shared with TRBD1. The origin of this receptor is a person aged 18 to 70 in good health. Sequenced material: peripheral blood mononuclear cells. The covered CDR3 bases are TGTGCCAGCTCACCGGGATCACAGGGGGCGGCGGATGGT. This codes for CASSPGSQGAADG. The whole CDR3 region reads CASSPGSQGAADGQYF.